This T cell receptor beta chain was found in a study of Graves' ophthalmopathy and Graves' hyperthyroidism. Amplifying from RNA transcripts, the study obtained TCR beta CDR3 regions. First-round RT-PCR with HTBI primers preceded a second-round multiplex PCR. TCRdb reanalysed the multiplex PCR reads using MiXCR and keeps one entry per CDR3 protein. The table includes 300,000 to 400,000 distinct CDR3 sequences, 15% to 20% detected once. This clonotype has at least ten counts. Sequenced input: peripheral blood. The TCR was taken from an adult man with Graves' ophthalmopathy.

The CDR3 sequence is CASSGGVSPLHF. In DNA form, the CDR3 reads TGTGCCAGCAGTGGCGGGGTTTCACCCCTCCACTTT. The chain links TRBV12-3 or TRBV12-4 to TRBJ1-6; D remains ambiguous. The ends were cut back, 5 bases at V and 9 bases at J, with 8 bases in the middle. This CDR3 region has 12 residues.